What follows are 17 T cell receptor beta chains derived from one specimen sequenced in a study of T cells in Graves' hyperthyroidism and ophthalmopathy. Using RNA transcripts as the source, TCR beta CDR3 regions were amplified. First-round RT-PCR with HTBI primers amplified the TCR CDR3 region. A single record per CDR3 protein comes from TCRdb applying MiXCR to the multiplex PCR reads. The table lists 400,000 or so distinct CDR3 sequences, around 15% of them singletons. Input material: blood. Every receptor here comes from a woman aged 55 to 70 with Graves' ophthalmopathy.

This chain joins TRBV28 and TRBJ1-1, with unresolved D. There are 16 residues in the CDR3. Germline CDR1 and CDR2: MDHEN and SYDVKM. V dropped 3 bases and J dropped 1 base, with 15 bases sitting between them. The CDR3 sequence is CASSFPHLGPNTEAFF. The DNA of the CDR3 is TGTGCCAGCAGTTTCCCTCACCTCGGTCCGAACACTGAAGCTTTCTTT.

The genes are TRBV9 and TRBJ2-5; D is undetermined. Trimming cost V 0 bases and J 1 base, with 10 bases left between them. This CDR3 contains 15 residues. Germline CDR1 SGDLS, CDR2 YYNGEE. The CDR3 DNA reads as TGTGCCAGCAGCGTAGGGAGAGGCGCCCAAGAGACCCAGTACTTC. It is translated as CASSVGRGAQETQYF.

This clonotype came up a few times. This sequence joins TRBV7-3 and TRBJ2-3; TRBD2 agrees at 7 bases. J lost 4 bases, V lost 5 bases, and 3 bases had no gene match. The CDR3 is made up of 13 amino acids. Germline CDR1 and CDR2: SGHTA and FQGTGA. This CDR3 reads CASSPAGADTQYF. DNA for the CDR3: TGTGCCAGCAGCCCCGCGGGGGCAGATACGCAGTATTTT.

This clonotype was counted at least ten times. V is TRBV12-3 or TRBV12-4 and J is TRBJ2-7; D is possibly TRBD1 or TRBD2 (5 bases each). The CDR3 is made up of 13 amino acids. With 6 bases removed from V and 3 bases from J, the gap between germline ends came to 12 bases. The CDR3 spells CASSRGRFYEQYF. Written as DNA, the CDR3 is TGTGCCAGCAGCCGGGGACGGTTCTACGAGCAGTACTTC.

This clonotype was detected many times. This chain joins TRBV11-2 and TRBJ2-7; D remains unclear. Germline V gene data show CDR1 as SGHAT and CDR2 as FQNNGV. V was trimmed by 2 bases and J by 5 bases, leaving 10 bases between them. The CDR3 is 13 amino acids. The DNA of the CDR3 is TGTGCCAGCAGCTTACGATTTAGCAACGAGCAGTACTTC. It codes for CASSLRFSNEQYF.

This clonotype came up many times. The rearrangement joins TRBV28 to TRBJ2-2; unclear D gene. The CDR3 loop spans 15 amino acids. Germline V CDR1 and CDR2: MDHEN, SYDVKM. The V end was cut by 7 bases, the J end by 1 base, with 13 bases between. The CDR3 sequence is CASTPGDLNTGELFF. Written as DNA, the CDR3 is TGTGCCAGCACTCCCGGCGACTTGAACACCGGGGAGCTGTTTTTT.

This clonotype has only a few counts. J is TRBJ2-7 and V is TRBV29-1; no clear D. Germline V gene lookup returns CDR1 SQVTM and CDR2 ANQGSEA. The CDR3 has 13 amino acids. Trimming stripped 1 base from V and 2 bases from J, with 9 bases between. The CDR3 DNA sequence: TGCAGCGTTGAAGGGCATGGAGCCTACGAGCAGTACTTC. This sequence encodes CSVEGHGAYEQYF.

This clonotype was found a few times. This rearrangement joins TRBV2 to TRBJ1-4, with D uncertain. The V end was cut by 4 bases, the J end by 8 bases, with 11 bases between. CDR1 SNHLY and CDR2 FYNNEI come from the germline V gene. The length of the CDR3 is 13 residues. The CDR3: CASSAYKDEKLFF. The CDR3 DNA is TGTGCCAGCAGTGCGTACAAGGACGAAAAACTGTTTTTT.

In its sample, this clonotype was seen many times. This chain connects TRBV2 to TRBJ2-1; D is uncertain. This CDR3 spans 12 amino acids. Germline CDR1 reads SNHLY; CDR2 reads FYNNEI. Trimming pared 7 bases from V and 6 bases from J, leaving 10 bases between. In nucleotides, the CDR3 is TGTGCCAGCATACGTCGAGGCAATGAGCAGTTCTTC. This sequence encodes CASIRRGNEQFF.

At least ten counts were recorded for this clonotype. The CDR3, as DNA: TGCAGTGCTAGAGAGATTAGCGGGGATCGGGGGACCCAGTACTTC. Translated, it gives CSAREISGDRGTQYF. The gene calls are TRBV20-1 and TRBJ2-5; 8 bases agree with TRBD2. The CDR3 length is 15 residues. Unmatched junction bases numbered 10, after V lost 0 bases and J lost 7 bases. The germline gives CDR1 DFQATT, CDR2 SNEGSKA (reference sequence).

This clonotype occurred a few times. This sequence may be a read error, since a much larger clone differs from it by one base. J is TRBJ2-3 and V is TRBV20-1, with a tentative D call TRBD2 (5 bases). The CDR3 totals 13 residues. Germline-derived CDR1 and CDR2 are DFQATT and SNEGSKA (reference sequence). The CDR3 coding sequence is TGCAGTGCAGAAAGCGAGGGCACAGATACGAAGTATTTT. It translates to CSAESEGTDTKYF.

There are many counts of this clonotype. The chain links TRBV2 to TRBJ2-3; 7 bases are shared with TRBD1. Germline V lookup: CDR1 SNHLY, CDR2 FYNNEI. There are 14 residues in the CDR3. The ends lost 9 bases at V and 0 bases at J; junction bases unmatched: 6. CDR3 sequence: CARNRGMSTDTQYF. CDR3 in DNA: TGTGCCAGAAACAGGGGAATGAGCACAGATACGCAGTATTTT.

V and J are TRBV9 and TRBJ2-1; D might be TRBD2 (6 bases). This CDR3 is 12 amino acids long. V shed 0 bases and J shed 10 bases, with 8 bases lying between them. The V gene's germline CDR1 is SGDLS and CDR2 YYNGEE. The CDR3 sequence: CASSVGLAEQFF. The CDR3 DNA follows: TGTGCCAGCAGCGTAGGCCTAGCGGAGCAGTTCTTC.

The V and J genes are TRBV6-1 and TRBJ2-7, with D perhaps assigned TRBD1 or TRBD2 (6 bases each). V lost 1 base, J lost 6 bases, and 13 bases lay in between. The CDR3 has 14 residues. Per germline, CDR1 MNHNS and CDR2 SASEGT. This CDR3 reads CASSEVRGPSEQYF. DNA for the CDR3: TGTGCCAGCAGTGAAGTCCGGGGGCCCTCCGAGCAGTACTTC.

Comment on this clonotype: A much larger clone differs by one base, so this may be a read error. In DNA form, the CDR3 reads TGTGCCAGCAGTCCCGGACTAGCGGGATCCCCCCAGTACTTC. This codes for CASSPGLAGSPQYF. This chain connects TRBV12-3 or TRBV12-4 to TRBJ2-5; 12 bases match TRBD2. Trimming removed 5 bases from V and 9 bases from J; junction bases left unmatched: 7. The CDR3 totals 14 residues.

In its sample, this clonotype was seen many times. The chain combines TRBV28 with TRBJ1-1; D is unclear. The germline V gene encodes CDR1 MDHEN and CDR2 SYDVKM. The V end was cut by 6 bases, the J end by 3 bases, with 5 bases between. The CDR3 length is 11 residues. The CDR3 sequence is CASSGDTEAFF. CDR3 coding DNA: TGTGCCAGCAGCGGGGACACTGAAGCTTTCTTT. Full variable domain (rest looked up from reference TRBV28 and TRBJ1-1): DVKVTQSSRYLVKRTGEKVFLECVQDMDHENMFWYRQDPGLGLRLIYFSYDVKMKEKGDIPEGYSVSREKKERFSLILESASTNQTSMYLCASSGDTEAFFGQGTRLTVV.

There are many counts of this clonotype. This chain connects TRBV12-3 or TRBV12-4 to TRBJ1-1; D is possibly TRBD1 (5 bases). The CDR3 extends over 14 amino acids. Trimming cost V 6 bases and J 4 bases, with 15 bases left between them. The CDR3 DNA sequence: TGTGCCAGCAGACCTTCGGACGGGGGCACTGAAGCTTTCTTT. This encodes CASRPSDGGTEAFF.